This TCR beta chain derives from a study of blood T cell repertoires in COVID-19. Across the study: COVID-19 samples collected from the United States, Italy and Spain covered acute and convalescent phases. Nucleic acid was either cDNA or gDNA, and it came from T cells, B-cell-depleted T cells, or PBMCs.

Methods used by the authors: Amplification with reference gene primers provided the estimates of nucleated cell counts. Repertoires were generated with immunoSEQ multiplex PCR, while TCRdb's copy carries only in-frame clones and drops some. The DNA gave D and trimming, while V, J and clone size come from that table. Here the sample spans about 220,000 clones, about four fifths being singletons. Germline V gene data show CDR1 as SGHNT and CDR2 as YYREEE (reference sequence). Losses at the gene ends were 3 bases for V and 6 bases for J; bases not matched to a gene: 4. The CDR3 runs 14 residues. Input material: peripheral blood. The chain couples TRBV5-4 to TRBJ1-4, with 8 bases that match TRBD1. The sequence came from a woman aged 30 to 39 who had recovered from COVID-19. This CDR3 is CASSSDREDEKLFF. CDR3 bases: TGTGCCAGCAGCTCGGACAGGGAAGATGAAAAACTGTTTTTT.